The subject of this entry is one TCR beta chain. The target antigen is unknown. Produced via immunoSEQ multiplex PCR; TCRdb's table is partial and in-frame only. The table records 300,000 to 400,000 clones, around two thirds of them present only once. The data are from a study of shared clonotypes between healthy human individuals. Study-level results: What naive subsets generally showed was a larger estimated richness than memory subsets showed. In a few donors, around 4.5% of naive CD4 clonotypes appeared in common. The small donor group covered limited genetic and exposure diversity.

Only Caucasian adults living in Nashville, Tennessee served as donors. CDR1 and CDR2 from the germline V gene are SEHNR and FQNEAQ (reference sequence). The trim removed 7 bases at V and 5 bases at J, leaving 10 bases unmatched. This CDR3 has 15 amino acids. The source material was memory CD4+ T cells sorted from blood. Subset given: CD45RA-negative fraction. The origin of this receptor is a man younger than 45 in good health. V is TRBV7-9 and J is TRBJ2-1; 8 bases match TRBD1. The CDR3 reads CASNIGDRRNNEQFF. CDR3 bases: TGTGCCAGCAACATAGGGGACAGGCGAAACAATGAGCAGTTCTTC.